This T cell receptor beta chain originates from a study of blood T cell repertoires in COVID-19. The germline V gene encodes CDR1 MGHRA and CDR2 YSYEKL. This CDR3 contains 17 residues. V lost 4 bases to trimming and J lost 0 bases; unmatched junction nucleotides: 9. Here immunoSEQ multiplex PCR was the method, and the copy in TCRdb shows in-frame clones only, minus some. Among around 100,000 clones, 90% to 95% were seen once, and the ten largest hold roughly 6%. Material: peripheral blood. The source of this sequence is a human donor in a cohort sampled during active COVID-19. This rearrangement joins TRBV4-1 to TRBJ1-2, with 9 bases lining up with TRBD1. CDR3 region: CASSPTGGTLTNYGYTF. CDR3 bases: TGCGCCAGCAGCCCAACAGGGGGCACCCTTACTAACTATGGCTACACCTTC.